This T cell receptor (beta chain) was sequenced for a study of blood T cell repertoires in COVID-19. This clone was recorded only once. V was pared by 2 bases and J by 4 bases, with 4 bases of the junction left unmatched. CDR1 is MNHNS and CDR2 is SASEGT in the germline V gene. There are 15 residues in the CDR3. Profiling relied on immunoSEQ multiplex PCR, and the TCRdb table lists in-frame clones only, not all of them. The data show a few hundred thousand clones, 75% to 90% seen once. Everyone who took part was roughly 18 to 90 years old, and they came from about 25 US areas. Clinical history as reported by participants underpinned cohort assignment. Donors of Cohort 3 who recovered were those that had two negative PCRs, clearance, or symptom resolution.

The chain is built from TRBV6-1 and TRBJ1-2, with TRBD1 identical over 10 bases. Material for sequencing was PBMCs or T cells enriched from blood (not recorded which). The receptor was isolated from a man younger than 40 who had recovered from COVID-19. The CDR3: CASSELGQGIYGYTF. CDR3 DNA sequence: TGTGCCAGCAGTGAACTGGGACAGGGGATCTATGGCTACACCTTC.